A single sample is the source of the 13 T cell receptor beta chains below, sequenced in a study of blood T cell repertoires in COVID-19. Here immunoSEQ multiplex PCR was the method, and the copy in TCRdb shows in-frame clones only, minus some. This sample has more than 90,000 clones, with around 92% found just once. Sequenced input: peripheral blood. The receptors stem from a man over 45 with active COVID-19.

The CDR3 loop reads CASSLKAAGNQPQHF. The CDR3 DNA reads TGTGCCAGCAGCTTAAAGGCGGCAGGCAATCAGCCCCAGCATTTT. The chain is built from TRBV7-2 and TRBJ1-5; D remains ambiguous. The CDR3 runs to 15 residues. Germline CDR1 reads SGHTA; CDR2 reads FQGNSA. V was shortened by 2 bases and J by 2 bases, with 10 bases between the two germline ends.

CDR3 sequence reads: CASSPARSAKNEQFF. The CDR3 DNA follows: TGCGCCAGCAGCCCGGCTAGGAGCGCCAAAAATGAGCAGTTCTTC. This rearrangement joins TRBV5-1 to TRBJ2-1; D not resolved. Trimming took 4 bases from V and 7 from J, leaving 18 bases between them. CDR1 is SGHRS and CDR2 is YFSETQ in the germline V gene. The CDR3 consists of 15 residues.

The chain links TRBV6-5 to TRBJ1-2; 7 bases are shared with TRBD1. This CDR3 region has 15 residues. Germline V lookup: CDR1 MNHEY, CDR2 SVGAGI. Trimming cost V 4 bases and J 0 bases; bases outside gene matches: 5. The CDR3 sequence is CASSSRDRANYGYTF. The CDR3 bases are TGTGCCAGCAGTTCCCGGGACAGAGCTAACTATGGCTACACCTTC.

The genes are TRBV11-3 and TRBJ2-1, with 7 positions matching TRBD2. There are 13 residues in the CDR3. Per the germline V gene, CDR1 is SGHNT and CDR2 is YENEEA. J gave up 12 bases and V 0 bases, and 5 bases lay outside the gene matches. The CDR3 is CASSLEGWEGQFF. CDR3 in DNA: TGTGCCAGCAGCTTAGAAGGGTGGGAGGGGCAGTTCTTC.

The J gene is TRBJ2-3, the V gene TRBV27; 7 nucleotides match TRBD1. The trim removed 5 bases at V and 4 bases at J, leaving 18 bases unmatched. The CDR3 consists of 18 residues. Germline V gives CDR1 MNHEY, CDR2 SMNVEV (reference sequence). The CDR3 loop is CASSPTLTGLWNADTQYF. CDR3 nucleotides: TGTGCCAGCAGTCCTACACTGACAGGGTTGTGGAACGCAGATACGCAGTATTTT.

This clone showed up just once. The chain joins TRBV6-2 or TRBV6-3 to TRBJ2-7; weak D call: TRBD2 (6 bases). The CDR3 is 15 amino acids. The ends were cut back, 6 bases at V and 4 bases at J, with 19 bases in the middle. The germline V gene has CDR1 MNHEY and CDR2 SVGEGT. CDR3 bases: TGTGCCAGCAGCTTCAGCTCCGGGGGAGCTTACGAGCAGTACTTC. It is translated as CASSFSSGGAYEQYF.

The V call is TRBV4-1, the J call TRBJ2-7; 7 nucleotides align to TRBD2. CDR1 MGHRA and CDR2 YSYEKL come from the germline V gene. The V and J ends lost 0 bases and 0 bases, in that order; junction bases with no gene match: 8. The CDR3 covers 17 residues. The CDR3 is CASSQEGLADSSYEQYF. The CDR3 region has the DNA TGCGCCAGCAGCCAAGAAGGGCTAGCGGATAGCTCCTACGAGCAGTACTTC.

This chain uses TRBV28 with TRBJ2-1; D possibly corresponds to TRBD2 (5 bases). Germline CDR1 and CDR2: MDHEN and SYDVKM. V was pared by 3 bases and J by 3 bases, with 12 bases between. The CDR3 consists of 15 residues. In DNA form, the CDR3 reads TGTGCCAGCAGTTTTCTTTCCGGGGACTACAATGAGCAGTTCTTC. Encoded protein: CASSFLSGDYNEQFF.

This sequence joins TRBV2 and TRBJ1-1, with no clear D. Germline V gene lookup returns CDR1 SNHLY and CDR2 FYNNEI. The CDR3 covers 13 residues. V was cut by 7 bases and J by 3 bases, with 12 bases left in between. The CDR3 reads CASNRLRDTEAFF. CDR3 coding DNA: TGTGCCAGCAACCGACTGAGGGACACTGAAGCTTTCTTT.

The chain combines TRBV25-1 with TRBJ2-2; tentative D call: TRBD1 (5 bases). The V end lost 3 bases, the J end lost 3 bases, and 8 bases lay between the germline ends. Germline V gives CDR1 MGHDK, CDR2 SYGVNS. The CDR3 covers 14 residues. CDR3 in DNA: TGTGCCAGCAGTGACAGGGCGGACACCGGGGAGCTGTTTTTT. Protein: CASSDRADTGELFF.

The V call is TRBV5-1, the J call TRBJ2-3; 12 nucleotides align to TRBD2. Germline trimming cut 4 bases from V and 5 bases from J; bases unmatched to any gene: 5. The V gene's germline CDR1 is SGHRS and CDR2 YFSETQ. The CDR3 is 15 amino acids. The CDR3: CASSNQLAGGDTQYF. In DNA form, the CDR3 reads TGCGCCAGCAGCAATCAACTAGCGGGAGGAGATACGCAGTATTTT.

The rearrangement links TRBV28 to TRBJ1-2, with a possible D match to TRBD1 (6 bases). The germline CDR1 and CDR2 sequences are MDHEN and SYDVKM. Deletions cut 1 base from V and 4 bases from J, with 10 bases between. The CDR3 loop spans 14 amino acids. DNA for the CDR3: TGTGCCAGCAGTTTATACGCAGGGGTCTATGGCTACACCTTC. As protein: CASSLYAGVYGYTF.

In DNA form, the CDR3 reads TGTGCCAGCAGCTTACGGGCGGGAGGACCCTACGAGCAGTACTTC. It yields the protein CASSLRAGGPYEQYF. V is TRBV13 and J is TRBJ2-7, with 8 bases aligning to TRBD2. The J segment lost 2 bases and the V segment lost 2 bases, leaving 5 bases of the junction unmatched. Germline V gene data show CDR1 as PRHDT and CDR2 as FYEKMQ (reference sequence). CDR3 length: 15 residues.